Below, one TCR beta chain is given with its context. Antigen: not known. This record belongs to a study of T cells in Graves' hyperthyroidism and ophthalmopathy. Uncontrolled infection, other autoimmune disease, pregnancy or lactation disqualified patients from enrolment. General study findings and limits: Separating ophthalmopathy from stable hyperthyroidism was achieved by a 13 V-J model.

This CDR3 has 15 residues. With 0 bases removed from V and 6 bases from J, the gap between germline ends came to 13 bases. In germline, CDR1 is SGHKS, CDR2 YYEKEE (reference sequence). Amplification of TCR beta CDR3 regions used RNA as the template. A set of HTBI primers served as the primers for a first-round RT-PCR of the TCR CDR3. TCRdb re-called the multiplex PCR reads with MiXCR, one entry per CDR3 protein. The repertoire holds around 700,000 distinct CDR3 sequences, with around 19% as singletons. Sequenced: blood. This sequence was found in a woman aged 45-65 years with Graves' hyperthyroidism that later progressed to Graves' ophthalmopathy. The rearrangement joins TRBV5-5 to TRBJ1-5; perhaps TRBD1 as D (6 bases). The CDR3 nucleotides are TGTGCCAGCAGCTTGGCCGGGGGCGGACGTCAGCCCCAGCATTTT. Its protein product is CASSLAGGGRQPQHF.